This T cell receptor beta chain was sequenced during a study of regulatory dendritic cells for organ transplantation. Produced via immunoSEQ multiplex PCR; TCRdb's table is partial and in-frame only. The sample holds about 17,000 clones, 70% to 80% seen once. Findings of the study overall: Of resting T cell subsets, memory CD8+ had the most alloreactive clonotypes. Alloreactive memory CD8+ T cell pools varied considerably between individuals. Mature dendritic cells appeared to drive more memory CD8+ clonal expansion than regulatory ones.

Concerning this clone itself: The antigen is not known.

Sorted T cells were CFSE-labeled and cultured approximately five days with allogeneic regulatory or mature dendritic cells at 1:10. Memory T cells were CD45RO+, naive were CD45RA+, sorted by FACS. The germline V gene has CDR1 SGHTA and CDR2 FQGNSA. Deletions cut 2 bases from V and 8 bases from J, with 9 bases between. CDR3 size: 13 residues. This receptor was identified in a human donor in good health. Sequenced: memory CD4+ T cells from blood cultured with regulatory dendritic cells. Stated subset: CD45RO+ memory T cells. The gene calls are TRBV7-2 and TRBJ2-2; no definite D call. Here the CDR3 DNA reads TGTGCCAGCAGCTTATCTGCTTCGGGGGAGCTGTTTTTT. It translates to CASSLSASGELFF.